Below are 3 T cell receptor beta chains sequenced from a single sample in a study of cytomegalovirus exposure and HLA in healthy donors. Researchers ran the PCR with 60 Vbeta and 13 Jbeta primers. Assay: immunoSEQ multiplex PCR; the TCRdb copy retains only in-frame clones and omits some. Among 200,000 to 250,000 clones listed, around 80% were seen once. Sequencing was done on a sample of PBMCs. The receptors here all came from a woman aged 60-75 years in good health and CMV-seropositive.

CDR3 residues: CASSFLASVYEQYF. The CDR3 nucleotides are TGTGCCAGCAGCTTTTTGGCTAGCGTCTACGAGCAGTACTTC. The chain joins TRBV7-2 to TRBJ2-7, with D possibly TRBD2 on 6 matching bases. The germline V gene has CDR1 SGHTA and CDR2 FQGNSA. V lost 3 bases, J lost 3 bases, and 12 bases lay in between. This CDR3 contains 14 residues. Using reference TRBV7-2 and TRBJ2-7 for the parts outside the CDR3, the full variable domain is GAGVSQSPSNKVTEKGKDVELRCDPISGHTALYWYRQSLGQGLEFLIYFQGNSAPDKSGLPSDRFSAERTGGSVSTLTIQRTQQEDSAVYLCASSFLASVYEQYFGPGTRLTVT.

The chain joins TRBV10-3 to TRBJ2-7; D is undetermined. The germline gives CDR1 ENHRY, CDR2 SYGVKD. V was cut by 8 bases and J by 4 bases, with 12 bases left in between. CDR3 length: 12 residues. The CDR3 DNA follows: TGTGCCATCTCCCCCGTGACTTACGAGCAGTACTTC. It codes for CAISPVTYEQYF.

The rearrangement uses TRBV2 and TRBJ1-5; D perhaps matches TRBD1 (6 bases). The CDR3 is 13 residues long. The V gene's germline CDR1 is SNHLY and CDR2 FYNNEI. Trimming pared 11 bases from V and 3 bases from J, leaving 14 bases between. DNA of the CDR3: TGTGCCGGCCGGGGGGCGGCCAATCAGCCCCAGCATTTT. Its translation: CAGRGAANQPQHF.